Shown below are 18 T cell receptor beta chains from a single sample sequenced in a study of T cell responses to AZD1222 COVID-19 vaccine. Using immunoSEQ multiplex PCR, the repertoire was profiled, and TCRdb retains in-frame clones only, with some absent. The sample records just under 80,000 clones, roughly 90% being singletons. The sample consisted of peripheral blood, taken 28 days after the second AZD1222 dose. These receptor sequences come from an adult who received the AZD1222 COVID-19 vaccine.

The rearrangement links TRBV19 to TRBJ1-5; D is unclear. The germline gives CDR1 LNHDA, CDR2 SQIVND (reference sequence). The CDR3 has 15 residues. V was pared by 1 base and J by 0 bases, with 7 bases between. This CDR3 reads CASSIVLDSNQPQHF. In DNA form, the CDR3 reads TGTGCCAGTAGTATAGTACTGGATAGCAATCAGCCCCAGCATTTT.

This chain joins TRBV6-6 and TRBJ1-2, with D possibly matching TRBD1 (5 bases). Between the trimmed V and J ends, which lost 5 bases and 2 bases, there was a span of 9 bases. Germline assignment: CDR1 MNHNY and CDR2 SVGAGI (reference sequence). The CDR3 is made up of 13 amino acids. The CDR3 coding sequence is TGTGCCAGCAGTGACAGAGTCAACTATGGCTACACCTTC. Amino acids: CASSDRVNYGYTF.

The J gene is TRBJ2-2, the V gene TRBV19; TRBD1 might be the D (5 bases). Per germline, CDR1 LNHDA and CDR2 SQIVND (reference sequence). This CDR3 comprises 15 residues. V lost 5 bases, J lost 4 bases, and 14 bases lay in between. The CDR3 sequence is CASSPRTSPTGELFF. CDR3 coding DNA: TGTGCCAGTAGTCCTCGGACAAGTCCCACCGGGGAGCTGTTTTTT.

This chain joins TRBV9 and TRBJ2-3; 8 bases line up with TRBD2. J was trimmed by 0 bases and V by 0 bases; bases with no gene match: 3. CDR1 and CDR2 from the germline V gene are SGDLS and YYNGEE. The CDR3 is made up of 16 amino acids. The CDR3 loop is CASSVGASGSTDTQYF. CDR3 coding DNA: TGTGCCAGCAGCGTAGGGGCTAGCGGGAGCACAGATACGCAGTATTTT.

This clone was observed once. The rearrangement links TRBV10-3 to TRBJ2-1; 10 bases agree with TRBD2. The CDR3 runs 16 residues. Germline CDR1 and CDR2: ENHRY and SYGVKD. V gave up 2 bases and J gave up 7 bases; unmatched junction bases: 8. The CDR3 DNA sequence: TGTGCCATCAGTGAGCCGCTAGCGGGAGTGTGGAATGAGCAGTTCTTC. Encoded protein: CAISEPLAGVWNEQFF.

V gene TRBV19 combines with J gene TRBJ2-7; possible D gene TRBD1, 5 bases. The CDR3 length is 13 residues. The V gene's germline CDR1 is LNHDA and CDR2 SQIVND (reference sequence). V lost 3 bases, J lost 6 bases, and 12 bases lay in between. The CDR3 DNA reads TGTGCCAGTAGTATTCAGGGAAAGAGCGAGCAGTACTTC. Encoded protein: CASSIQGKSEQYF.

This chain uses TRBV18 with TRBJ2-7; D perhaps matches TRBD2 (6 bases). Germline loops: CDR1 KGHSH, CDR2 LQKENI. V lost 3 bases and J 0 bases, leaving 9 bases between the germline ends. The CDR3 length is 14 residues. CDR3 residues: CASSPGTSSYEQYF. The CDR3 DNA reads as TGTGCCAGCTCACCCGGGACTTCCTCCTACGAGCAGTACTTC.

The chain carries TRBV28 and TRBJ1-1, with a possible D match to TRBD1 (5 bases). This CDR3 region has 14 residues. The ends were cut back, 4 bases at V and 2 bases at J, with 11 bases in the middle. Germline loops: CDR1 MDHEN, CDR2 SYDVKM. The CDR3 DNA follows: TGTGCCAGCAGTTGGGGCAGATCTAACACTGAAGCTTTCTTT. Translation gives CASSWGRSNTEAFF.

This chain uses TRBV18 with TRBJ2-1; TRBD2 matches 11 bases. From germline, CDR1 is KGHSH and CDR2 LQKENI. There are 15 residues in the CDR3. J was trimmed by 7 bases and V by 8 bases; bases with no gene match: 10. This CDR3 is CASAELAGVSNEQFF. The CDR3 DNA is TGTGCCAGCGCGGAACTAGCGGGAGTGTCAAATGAGCAGTTCTTC.

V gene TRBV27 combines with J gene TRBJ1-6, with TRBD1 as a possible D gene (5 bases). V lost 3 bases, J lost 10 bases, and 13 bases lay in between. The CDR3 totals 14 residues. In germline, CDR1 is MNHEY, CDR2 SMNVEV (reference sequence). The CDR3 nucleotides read TGTGCCAGCAGTTTCTCTCCAGGGAACTCACCCCTCCACTTT. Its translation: CASSFSPGNSPLHF.

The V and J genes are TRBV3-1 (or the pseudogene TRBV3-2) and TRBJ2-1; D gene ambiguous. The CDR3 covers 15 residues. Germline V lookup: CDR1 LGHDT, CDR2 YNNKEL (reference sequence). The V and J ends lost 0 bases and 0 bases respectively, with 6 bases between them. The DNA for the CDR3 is TGTGCCAGCAGCCAAGACGCGTTCTCCTACAATGAGCAGTTCTTC. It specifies CASSQDAFSYNEQFF.

CDR3 amino acids: CATSPDSYEQYF. CDR3 coding DNA: TGTGCCACCAGCCCAGACTCCTACGAGCAGTACTTC. The chain joins TRBV15 to TRBJ2-7, with D hard to call. This CDR3 is 12 amino acids long. Germline CDR1 is LNHNV and CDR2 is YYDKDF (reference sequence). Trimming stripped 5 bases from V and 0 bases from J, with 5 bases between. The full variable domain, its missing parts supplied by reference TRBV15 and TRBJ2-7, is DAMVIQNPRYQVTQFGKPVTLSCSQTLNHNVMYWYQQKSSQAPKLLFHYYDKDFNNEADTPDNFQSRRPNTSFCFLDIRSPGLGDTAMYLCATSPDSYEQYFGPGTRLTVT.

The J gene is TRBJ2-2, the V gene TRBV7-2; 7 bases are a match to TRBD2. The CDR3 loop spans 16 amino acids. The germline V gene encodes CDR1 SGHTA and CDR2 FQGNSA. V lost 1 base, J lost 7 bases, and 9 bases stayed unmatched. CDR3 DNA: TGTGCCAGCAGCTTAGATGTGCGGGAGTGGCACGGGGAGCTGTTTTTT. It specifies CASSLDVREWHGELFF.

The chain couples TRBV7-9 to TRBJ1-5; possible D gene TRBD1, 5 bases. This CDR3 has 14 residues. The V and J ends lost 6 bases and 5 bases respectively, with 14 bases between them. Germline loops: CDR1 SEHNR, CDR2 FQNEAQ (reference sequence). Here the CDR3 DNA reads TGTGCCAGCAGTCGAGGGGAGGGCCATCAGCCCCAGCATTTT. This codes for CASSRGEGHQPQHF.

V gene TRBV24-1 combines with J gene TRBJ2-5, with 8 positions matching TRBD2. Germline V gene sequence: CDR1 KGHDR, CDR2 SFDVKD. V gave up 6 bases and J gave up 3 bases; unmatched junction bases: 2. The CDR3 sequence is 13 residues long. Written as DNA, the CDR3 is TGTGCCACCAGTCAAGCGGGAGAAGAGACCCAGTACTTC. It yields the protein CATSQAGEETQYF.

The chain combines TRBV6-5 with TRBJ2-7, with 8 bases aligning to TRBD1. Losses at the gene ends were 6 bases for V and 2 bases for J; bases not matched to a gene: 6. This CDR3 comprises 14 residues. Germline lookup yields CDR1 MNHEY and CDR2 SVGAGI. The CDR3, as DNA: TGTGCCAGCAGCCCGGGACAGGTCACCTACGAGCAGTACTTC. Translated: CASSPGQVTYEQYF.

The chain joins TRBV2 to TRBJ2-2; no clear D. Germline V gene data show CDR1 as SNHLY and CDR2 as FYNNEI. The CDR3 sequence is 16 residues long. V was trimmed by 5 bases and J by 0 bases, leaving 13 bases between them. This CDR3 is CASSPNEISNTGELFF. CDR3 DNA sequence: TGTGCCAGCAGTCCCAACGAGATCTCGAACACCGGGGAGCTGTTTTTT. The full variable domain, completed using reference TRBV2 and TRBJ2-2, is EPEVTQTPSHQVTQMGQEVILRCVPISNHLYFYWYRQILGQKVEFLVSFYNNEISEKSEIFDDQFSVERPDGSNFTLKIRSTKLEDSAMYFCASSPNEISNTGELFFGEGSRLTVL.

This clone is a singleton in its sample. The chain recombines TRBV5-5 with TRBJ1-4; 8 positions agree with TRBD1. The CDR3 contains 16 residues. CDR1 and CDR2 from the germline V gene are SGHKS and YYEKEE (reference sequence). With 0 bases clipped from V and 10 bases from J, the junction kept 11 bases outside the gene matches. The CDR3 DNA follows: TGTGCCAGCAGCTTGGAGGGGACAGGTTTTCAGGGAAAACTGTTTTTT. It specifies CASSLEGTGFQGKLFF.